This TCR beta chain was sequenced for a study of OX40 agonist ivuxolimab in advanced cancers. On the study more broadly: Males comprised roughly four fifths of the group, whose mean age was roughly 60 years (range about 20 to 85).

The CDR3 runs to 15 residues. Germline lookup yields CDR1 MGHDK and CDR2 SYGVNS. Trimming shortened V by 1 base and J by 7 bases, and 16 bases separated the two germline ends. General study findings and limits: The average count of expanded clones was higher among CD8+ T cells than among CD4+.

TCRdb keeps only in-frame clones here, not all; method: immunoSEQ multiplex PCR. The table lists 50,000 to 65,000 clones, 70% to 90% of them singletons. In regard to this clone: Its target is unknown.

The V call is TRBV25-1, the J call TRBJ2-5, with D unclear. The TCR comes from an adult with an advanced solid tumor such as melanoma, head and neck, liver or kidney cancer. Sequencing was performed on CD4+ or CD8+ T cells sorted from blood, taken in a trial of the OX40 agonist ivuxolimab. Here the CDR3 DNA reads TGTGCCAGCAGTGAATTCAAAGGGAAAGAGATGACCCAGTACTTC. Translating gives CASSEFKGKEMTQYF.